The 27 T cell receptor beta chains listed next were all sequenced from one sample in a study of T cells expressing NK-cell markers. TCRdb re-called the 5' RACE reads, yielding one record per CDR3 amino acid sequence without DNA. The sample holds 200,000 to 300,000 distinct CDR3 sequences. Material: blood T cells: a sorted CD56 or NKG2C T cell subset, CD4+ or CD8+ T cells, or bulk PBMC T cells (not recorded which). Receptors were obtained from a woman between 18 and 75 years old in good health.

The chain combines TRBV7-9 with TRBJ1-4. This CDR3 contains 15 residues. Germline-derived CDR1 and CDR2 are SEHNR and FQNEAQ (reference sequence). The CDR3 sequence is CASSLVGATNEKLFF.

The rearrangement links TRBV20-1 to TRBJ1-5; TCRdb indicates TRBD1, and absent DNA this call remains unverified. Germline CDR1 is DFQATT and CDR2 is SNEGSKA (reference sequence). This CDR3 has 13 residues. This CDR3 is CSAVTGGNQPQHF.

The V and J genes are TRBV6-2 or TRBV6-3 and TRBJ1-5. This CDR3 is 13 amino acids long. The V gene's germline CDR1 is MNHEY and CDR2 SVGEGT. The chain's CDR3 is CASSYQAGQPQHF.

This chain joins TRBV19 and TRBJ2-5; TCRdb's D call of TRBD1 is untestable without DNA. The CDR3 extends over 13 amino acids. Germline CDR1 LNHDA, CDR2 SQIVND (reference sequence). CDR3: CASAGTGVETQYF.

V is TRBV12-3 or TRBV12-4 and J is TRBJ2-2. CDR3 size: 16 residues. CDR3: CASSRPKTANTGELFF.

The gene calls are TRBV7-2 and TRBJ2-1; TCRdb lists TRBD2, though no DNA is available to test this call. Germline-derived CDR1 and CDR2 are SGHTA and FQGNSA. The CDR3 is 16 residues long. The CDR3 is CASSLRPLAGNNEQFF.

The chain is built from TRBV29-1 and TRBJ1-2. The CDR3 sequence is 12 residues long. Germline assignment: CDR1 SQVTM and CDR2 ANQGSEA. The CDR3 loop is CSVEWGTYGYTF.

The chain links TRBV12-3 or TRBV12-4 to TRBJ2-3; TCRdb reports TRBD1, a call that lacks DNA to check it against. The CDR3 is made up of 15 amino acids. CDR3 residues: CASSLGRSNTDTQYF.

CDR3 loop: CASSYMGAKSQPQHF. The chain is built from TRBV6-2 or TRBV6-3 and TRBJ1-5; TCRdb calls TRBD1, which cannot be checked without DNA. There are 15 residues in the CDR3. Looked up from germline, CDR1 is MNHEY and CDR2 is SVGEGT.

The rearrangement uses TRBV6-2 or TRBV6-3 and TRBJ1-1. CDR1 MNHEY and CDR2 SVGEGT come from the germline V gene. CDR3 length: 14 amino acids. The CDR3 sequence is CASTLLAVNTEAFF.

The chain links TRBV20-1 to TRBJ2-2; TCRdb names TRBD1, which stays unverified in the absence of DNA. The germline V gene has CDR1 DFQATT and CDR2 SNEGSKA (reference sequence). CDR3 length: 15 amino acids. The CDR3 sequence is CSARMGQGYAGELFF.

This rearrangement joins TRBV7-8 to TRBJ1-1; TCRdb's assignment of TRBD1 cannot be checked, as there is no DNA. The length of the CDR3 is 14 residues. Germline CDR1 is SGHVS and CDR2 is FQNEAQ. The CDR3 reads CASSSDRANTEAFF. The whole variable domain, remainder taken from reference TRBV7-8 and TRBJ1-1, is GAGVSQSPRYKVAKRGQDVALRCDPISGHVSLFWYQQALGQGPEFLTYFQNEAQLDKSGLPSDRFFAERPEGSVSTLKIQRTQQEDSAVYLCASSSDRANTEAFFGQGTRLTVV.

The rearrangement uses TRBV5-1 and TRBJ1-2; the D gene TCRdb calls, TRBD1, cannot be checked with no DNA. The CDR3 runs 14 residues. Per germline, CDR1 SGHRS and CDR2 YFSETQ. This CDR3 is CASSLGQGVYGYTF.

The chain joins TRBV6-5 to TRBJ1-6. From germline, CDR1 is MNHEY and CDR2 SVGAGI. This CDR3 has 12 residues. CDR3 residues: CASSYSGSPLHF.

The rearrangement joins TRBV6-2 or TRBV6-3 to TRBJ2-7; TCRdb lists TRBD1, though no DNA is available to test this call. Germline loops: CDR1 MNHEY, CDR2 SVGEGT. This CDR3 is built from 15 residues. The CDR3 protein is CASSHSTGAPYEQYF.

This chain joins TRBV29-1 and TRBJ2-1; TCRdb reports TRBD2, a call that lacks DNA to check it against. In germline, CDR1 is SQVTM, CDR2 ANQGSEA. The CDR3 has 15 amino acids. This CDR3 is CSAEEQRGGHDEQFF.

J is TRBJ2-1 and V is TRBV20-1; TCRdb outputs TRBD2, but without DNA this stays unchecked. CDR1 DFQATT and CDR2 SNEGSKA come from the germline V gene (reference sequence). The CDR3 has 15 residues. CDR3 loop: CSVAGKISSYNEQFF.

This clonotype is classed as large by frequency. The chain couples TRBV4-3 to TRBJ2-1; TCRdb designates TRBD2, a call that cannot be tested without DNA. The CDR3 has 18 amino acids. Germline loops: CDR1 LGHNA, CDR2 YSLEER. CDR3 in amino acids: CASSQTSGPASVYNEQFF.

Here the CDR3 reads CSARDLSGELFF. The rearrangement uses TRBV20-1 and TRBJ2-2. The germline gives CDR1 DFQATT, CDR2 SNEGSKA (reference sequence). The CDR3 has 12 amino acids.

V gene TRBV7-9 combines with J gene TRBJ1-1. The CDR3 extends over 15 amino acids. Germline V lookup: CDR1 SEHNR, CDR2 FQNEAQ (reference sequence). The CDR3: CASSLGTTQGSLAFF.

The chain recombines TRBV14 with TRBJ2-7; TCRdb lists TRBD1, though no DNA is available to test this call. The CDR3 length is 16 residues. Germline V lookup: CDR1 SGHDN, CDR2 FVKESK. The CDR3 spells CASSHLPGQGAHEQYF.

CDR3 region: CAKRASGSSQYF. The chain has TRBV5-1 and TRBJ2-5; TCRdb names TRBD2, which stays unverified in the absence of DNA. Germline CDR1 reads SGHRS; CDR2 reads YFSETQ. This CDR3 spans 12 amino acids.

The rearrangement uses TRBV2 and TRBJ1-2. Germline assignment: CDR1 SNHLY and CDR2 FYNNEI. The CDR3 contains 12 residues. This chain's CDR3 is CASSEVSYGYTF.

The V gene is TRBV15, the J gene TRBJ2-7. Germline V lookup: CDR1 LNHNV, CDR2 YYDKDF (reference sequence). There are 13 residues in the CDR3. The CDR3 loop reads CATSRGVFDEQYF.

This chain uses TRBV28 with TRBJ2-5. Germline CDR1 reads MDHEN; CDR2 reads SYDVKM. The CDR3 spans 13 residues. The CDR3 here is CASSLLGLETQYF. The whole variable domain, filled in from reference TRBV28 and TRBJ2-5, reads DVKVTQSSRYLVKRTGEKVFLECVQDMDHENMFWYRQDPGLGLRLIYFSYDVKMKEKGDIPEGYSVSREKKERFSLILESASTNQTSMYLCASSLLGLETQYFGPGTRLLVL.

The CDR3 protein is CASSVSAGLGEQFF. V and J are TRBV2 and TRBJ2-1; TCRdb proposes TRBD2, but this gene call is untestable without DNA. This CDR3 spans 14 amino acids. From germline, CDR1 is SNHLY and CDR2 FYNNEI.

The chain employs TRBV6-1 and TRBJ2-1. Per germline, CDR1 MNHNS and CDR2 SASEGT. The CDR3 is made up of 16 amino acids. CDR3 loop: CASSESVGRVYNEQFF.